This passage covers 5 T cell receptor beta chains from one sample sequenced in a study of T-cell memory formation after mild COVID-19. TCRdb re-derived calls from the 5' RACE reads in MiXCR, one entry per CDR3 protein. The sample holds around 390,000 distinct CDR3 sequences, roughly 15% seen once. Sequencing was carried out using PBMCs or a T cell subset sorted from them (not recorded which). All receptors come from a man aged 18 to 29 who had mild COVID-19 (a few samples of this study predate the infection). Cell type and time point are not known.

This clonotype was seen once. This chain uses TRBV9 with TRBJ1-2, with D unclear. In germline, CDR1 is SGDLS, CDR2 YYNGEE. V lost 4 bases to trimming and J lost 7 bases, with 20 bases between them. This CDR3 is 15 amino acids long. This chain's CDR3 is CASSPSTLGRFGYTF. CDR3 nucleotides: TGTGCCAGCAGCCCCTCGACCCTGGGGAGGTTTGGCTACACCTTC.

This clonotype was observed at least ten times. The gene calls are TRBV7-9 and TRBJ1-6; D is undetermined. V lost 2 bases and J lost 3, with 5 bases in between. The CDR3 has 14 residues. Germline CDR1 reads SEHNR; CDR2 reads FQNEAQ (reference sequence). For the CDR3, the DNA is TGTGCCAGCAGCTTACAGGACTATAATTCACCCCTCCACTTT. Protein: CASSLQDYNSPLHF. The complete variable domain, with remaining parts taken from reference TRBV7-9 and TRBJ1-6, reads DTGVSQNPRHKITKRGQNVTFRCDPISEHNRLYWYRQTLGQGPEFLTYFQNEAQLEKSRLLSDRFSAERPKGSFSTLEIQRTEQGDSAMYLCASSLQDYNSPLHFGNGTRLTVT.

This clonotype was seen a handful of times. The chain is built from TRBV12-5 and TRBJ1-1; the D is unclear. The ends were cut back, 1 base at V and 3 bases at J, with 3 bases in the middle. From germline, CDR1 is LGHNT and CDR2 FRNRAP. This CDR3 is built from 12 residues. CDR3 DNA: TGTGCTAGTGGTTTGGGGGACACTGAAGCTTTCTTT. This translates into CASGLGDTEAFF.

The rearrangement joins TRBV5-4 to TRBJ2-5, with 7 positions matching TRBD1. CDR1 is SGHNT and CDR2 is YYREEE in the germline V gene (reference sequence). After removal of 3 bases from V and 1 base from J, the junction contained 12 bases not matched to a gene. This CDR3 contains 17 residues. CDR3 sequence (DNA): TGTGCCAGCAGCTCGTTAGGGGGCTCAGACCTCCAAGAGACCCAGTACTTC. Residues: CASSSLGGSDLQETQYF.

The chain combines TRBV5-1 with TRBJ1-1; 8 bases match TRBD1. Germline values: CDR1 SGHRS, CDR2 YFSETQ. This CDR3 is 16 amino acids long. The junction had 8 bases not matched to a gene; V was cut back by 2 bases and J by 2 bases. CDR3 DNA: TGCGCCAGCAGCTTTGCACAGGGGGGAAAAAACACTGAAGCTTTCTTT. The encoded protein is CASSFAQGGKNTEAFF.